This T cell receptor beta chain comes out of a study of blood T cell repertoires in COVID-19. About the research overall: The samples span acute and convalescent COVID-19 from the United States, Italy and Spain. PBMCs, B-cell-depleted T cells, or T cells were the source of the cDNA or gDNA that made up the material.

This CDR3 has 16 residues. V was cut by 2 bases and J by 6 bases, with 14 bases left in between. Germline V gives CDR1 KGHSH, CDR2 LQKENI. Source study methods: Estimation of nucleated cell counts was performed using reference gene primer amplification. Profiling relied on immunoSEQ multiplex PCR, and the TCRdb table lists in-frame clones only, not all of them. V, J and clone size were drawn from that table, and D and trimming were deduced from the DNA. The table lists approximately 470,000 clones, approximately 83% of them singletons. This sequence was found in a human donor in a cohort sampled during active COVID-19. The sequenced sample was peripheral blood. The V gene is TRBV18, the J gene TRBJ1-6; D is possibly TRBD1 (5 bases). DNA of the CDR3: TGTGCCAGCTCACCAGAGGGGTGGGGGGGTAATTCACCCCTCCACTTT. Translated, it gives CASSPEGWGGNSPLHF.